A selection of T cell receptor beta chains follows, all from one sample in a study of PD-1 blockade in classical Hodgkin lymphoma. Data came from immunoSEQ multiplex PCR; TCRdb stores just in-frame clones and leaves some out. This sample has under 75,000 clones, with more than 75% found just once. This sample comprised peripheral blood mononuclear cells (PBMCs), obtained before the second cycle of nivolumab. The receptors were sampled from a human donor with classical Hodgkin lymphoma. Both conserved end residues are part of each CDR3. Each record gives: clone size, J gene, D gene, V gene, CDR3 DNA, CDR3 protein. A D gene is named only where the DNA matches it firmly. The listing skips clone size in some rows; elsewhere it reads once, few, many or a size class.

. | TRBJ2-7 | . | TRBV7-9 | TGTGCCAGCAGCTTCGACGGGACGACCGTGAACGAGCAGTACTTC | CASSFDGTTVNEQYF
. | TRBJ2-7 | TRBD2 | TRBV7-2 | TGTGCCAGCAGCTTAGCGAACGCGGGGGGGCGGAGATACGAGCAGTACTTC | CASSLANAGGRRYEQYF
few | TRBJ1-1 | . | TRBV7-9 | TGTGCCAGCAGCTTACCGAATGTGGCCCGAATGGGGACTGAAGCTTTCTTT | CASSLPNVARMGTEAFF
. | TRBJ2-1 | . | TRBV30 | TGTGCCTGGACCGAAGTAGACTCCTCCTACAATGAGCAGTTCTTC | CAWTEVDSSYNEQFF
. | TRBJ2-3 | . | TRBV9 | TGTGCCAGCAGCGGGGGGGTAACAGATACGCAGTATTTT | CASSGGVTDTQYF
once | TRBJ2-7 | TRBD1 | TRBV5-1 | TGCGCCAGCAGCGCCGGGACAGAAGGCTACGAGCAGTACTTC | CASSAGTEGYEQYF
. | TRBJ1-6 | . | TRBV4-1 | TGCGCCAGCAGCCGGGGCCTAAATTCACCCCTCCACTTT | CASSRGLNSPLHF
. | TRBJ1-2 | . | TRBV2 | TGTGCCAGCAGTGAATACGGCGGGGCCTATGGCTACACCTTC | CASSEYGGAYGYTF
. | TRBJ2-3 | . | TRBV10-3 | TGTGCCATCAGTGAGTCGGCAGATACGCAGTATTTT | CAISESADTQYF
. | TRBJ2-7 | . | TRBV7-9 | TGTGCCAGCAGCTCGAGGGGGTACGAGCAGTACTTC | CASSSRGYEQYF
. | TRBJ2-2 | TRBD1 | TRBV5-1 | TGCGCCAGCAGCTTCAACACAGGGGGCGCAACCGGGGAGCTGTTTTTT | CASSFNTGGATGELFF
. | TRBJ2-5 | . | TRBV11-2 | TGTGCCAGCAGCTCGACGAGGAGTATCGGAGAGACCCAGTACTTC | CASSSTRSIGETQYF
. | TRBJ2-2 | . | TRBV5-1 | TGCGCCAGCAGCTCAGAAGGCACCGGGGAGCTGTTTTTT | CASSSEGTGELFF
. | TRBJ2-7 | . | TRBV6-5 | TGTGCCAGCAGTTACTCGCAGGGCGGGTACGAGCAGTACTTC | CASSYSQGGYEQYF